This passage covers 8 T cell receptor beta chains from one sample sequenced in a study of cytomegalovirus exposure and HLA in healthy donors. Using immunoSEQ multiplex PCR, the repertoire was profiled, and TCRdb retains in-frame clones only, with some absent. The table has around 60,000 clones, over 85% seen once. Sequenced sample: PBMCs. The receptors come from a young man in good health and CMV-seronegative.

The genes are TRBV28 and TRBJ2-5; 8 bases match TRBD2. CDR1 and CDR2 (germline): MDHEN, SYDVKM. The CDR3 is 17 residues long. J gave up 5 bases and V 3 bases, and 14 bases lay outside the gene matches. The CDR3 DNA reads TGTGCCAGCAGTTTGGCCTGGGCGGGAGGACCGTTGGAGACCCAGTACTTC. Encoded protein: CASSLAWAGGPLETQYF.

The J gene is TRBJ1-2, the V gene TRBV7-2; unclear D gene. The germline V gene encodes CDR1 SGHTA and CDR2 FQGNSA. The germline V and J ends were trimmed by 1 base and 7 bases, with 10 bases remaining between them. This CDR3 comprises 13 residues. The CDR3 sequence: CASSLEVVAGYTF. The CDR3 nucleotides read TGTGCCAGCAGCTTAGAGGTCGTAGCTGGCTACACCTTC.

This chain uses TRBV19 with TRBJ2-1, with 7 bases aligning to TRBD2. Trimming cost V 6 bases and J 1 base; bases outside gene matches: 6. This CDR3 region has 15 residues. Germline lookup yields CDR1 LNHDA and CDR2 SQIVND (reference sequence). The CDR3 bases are TGTGCCAGTAGCGGCGCTAGCGGATCCTACAATGAGCAGTTCTTC. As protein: CASSGASGSYNEQFF.

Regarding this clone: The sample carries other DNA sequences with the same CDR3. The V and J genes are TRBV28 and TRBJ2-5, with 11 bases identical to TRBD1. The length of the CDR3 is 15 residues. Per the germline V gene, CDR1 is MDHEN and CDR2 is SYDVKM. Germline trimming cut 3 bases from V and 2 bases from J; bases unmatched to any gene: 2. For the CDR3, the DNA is TGTGCCAGCAGTTTCCGGGACAGGGGGCAAGAGACCCAGTACTTC. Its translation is CASSFRDRGQETQYF.

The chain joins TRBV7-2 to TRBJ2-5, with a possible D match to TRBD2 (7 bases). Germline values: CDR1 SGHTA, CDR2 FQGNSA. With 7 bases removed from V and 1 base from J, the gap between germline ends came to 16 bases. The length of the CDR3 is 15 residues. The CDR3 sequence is CASTEGGGPQETQYF. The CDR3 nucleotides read TGTGCCAGCACCGAAGGGGGGGGCCCCCAAGAGACCCAGTACTTC.

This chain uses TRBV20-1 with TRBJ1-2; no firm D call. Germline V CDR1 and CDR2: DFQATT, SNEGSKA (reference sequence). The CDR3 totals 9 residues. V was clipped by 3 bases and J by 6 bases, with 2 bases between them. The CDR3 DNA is TGCAGTGCTAGTAATGGCTACACCTTC. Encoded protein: CSASNGYTF.

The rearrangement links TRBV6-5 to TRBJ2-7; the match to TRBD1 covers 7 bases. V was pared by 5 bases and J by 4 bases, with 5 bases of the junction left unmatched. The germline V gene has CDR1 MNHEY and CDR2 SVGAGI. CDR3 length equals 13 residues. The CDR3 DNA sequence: TGTGCCAGCAGTCGTGACAGGGAGTACGAGCAGTACTTC. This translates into CASSRDREYEQYF.

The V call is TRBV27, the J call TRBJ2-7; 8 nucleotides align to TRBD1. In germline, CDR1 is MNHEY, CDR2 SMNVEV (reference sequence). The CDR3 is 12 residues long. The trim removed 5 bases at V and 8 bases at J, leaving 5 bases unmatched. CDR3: CASSPGQGQQYF. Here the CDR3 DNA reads TGTGCCAGCAGTCCCGGACAGGGTCAGCAGTACTTC.